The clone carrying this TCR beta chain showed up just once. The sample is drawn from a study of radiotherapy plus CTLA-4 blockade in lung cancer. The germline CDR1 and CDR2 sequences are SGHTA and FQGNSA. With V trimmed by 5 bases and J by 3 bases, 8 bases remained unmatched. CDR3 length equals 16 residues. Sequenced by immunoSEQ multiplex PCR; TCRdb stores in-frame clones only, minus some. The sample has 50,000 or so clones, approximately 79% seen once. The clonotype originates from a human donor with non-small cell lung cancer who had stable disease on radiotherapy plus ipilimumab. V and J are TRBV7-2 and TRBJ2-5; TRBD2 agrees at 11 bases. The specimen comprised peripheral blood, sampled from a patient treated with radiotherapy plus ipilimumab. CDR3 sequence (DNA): TGTGCCAGCAGCGCCCGGACTAGCGGGCGAAAAGAGACCCAGTACTTC. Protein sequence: CASSARTSGRKETQYF. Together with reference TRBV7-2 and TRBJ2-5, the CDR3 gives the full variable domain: GAGVSQSPSNKVTEKGKDVELRCDPISGHTALYWYRQSLGQGLEFLIYFQGNSAPDKSGLPSDRFSAERTGGSVSTLTIQRTQQEDSAVYLCASSARTSGRKETQYFGPGTRLLVL.